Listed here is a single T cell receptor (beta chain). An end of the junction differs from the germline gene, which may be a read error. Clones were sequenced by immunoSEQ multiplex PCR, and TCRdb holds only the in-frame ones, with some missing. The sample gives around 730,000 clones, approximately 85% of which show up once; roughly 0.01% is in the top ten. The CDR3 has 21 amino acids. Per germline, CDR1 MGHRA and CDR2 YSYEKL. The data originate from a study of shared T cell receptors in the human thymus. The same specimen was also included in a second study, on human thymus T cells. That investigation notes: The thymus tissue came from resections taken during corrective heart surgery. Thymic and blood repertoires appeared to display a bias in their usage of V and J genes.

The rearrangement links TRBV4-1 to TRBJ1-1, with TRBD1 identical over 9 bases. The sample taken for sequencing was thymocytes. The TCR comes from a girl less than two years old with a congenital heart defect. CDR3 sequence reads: CASSQGSCRDRVLSCFTEGFF. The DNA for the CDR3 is TGCGCCAGCAGCCAAGGCTCCTGCCGGGACAGGGTTTTAAGTTGTTTCACTGAAGGTTTCTTT.